Listed below are T cell receptor beta chains from one sample, sequenced in a study of cytomegalovirus exposure and HLA in healthy donors. Repertoires were generated with immunoSEQ multiplex PCR, while TCRdb's copy carries only in-frame clones and drops some. The listing records roughly 100,000 clones. Input material: PBMCs. The receptors were gathered from a man aged 45-65 years in good health and CMV-seronegative. CDR3s include the opening cysteine and the closing phenylalanine or tryptophan. The order of the fields is J gene, D gene, V gene, CDR3 protein, CDR3 DNA. A D gene is named only where the DNA matches it firmly.

J gene: TRBJ1-2
D gene: TRBD1
V gene: TRBV30
CDR3 protein: CAWSSQGRYGYTF
CDR3 DNA: TGTGCCTGGAGTTCACAGGGGAGGTATGGCTACACCTTC

J gene: TRBJ2-1
D gene: TRBD2
V gene: TRBV2
CDR3 protein: CASSKATSGRARNEQFF
CDR3 DNA: TGTGCCAGCAGTAAAGCGACTAGCGGGAGGGCTCGGAATGAGCAGTTCTTC

J gene: TRBJ1-2
D gene: -
V gene: TRBV7-2
CDR3 protein: CASSHIRGDKREGYTF
CDR3 DNA: TGTGCCAGCAGCCACATTCGGGGGGACAAGAGAGAGGGCTACACCTTC

J gene: TRBJ2-1
D gene: TRBD2
V gene: TRBV9
CDR3 protein: CASSVVGSGEPSSYNEQFF
CDR3 DNA: TGTGCCAGCAGCGTAGTCGGTAGCGGGGAGCCCAGCTCCTACAATGAGCAGTTCTTC

J gene: TRBJ2-7
D gene: -
V gene: TRBV5-1
CDR3 protein: CASSLEIGGYEQYF
CDR3 DNA: TGCGCCAGCAGCTTGGAAATCGGAGGCTACGAGCAGTACTTC

J gene: TRBJ2-3
D gene: TRBD2
V gene: TRBV11-3
CDR3 protein: CASSLAGGRTDTQYF
CDR3 DNA: TGTGCCAGCAGCTTAGCTGGCGGGAGAACAGATACGCAGTATTTT

J gene: TRBJ1-5
D gene: -
V gene: TRBV6-1
CDR3 protein: CASSEGEQGRQPQHF
CDR3 DNA: TGTGCCAGCAGTGAAGGGGAACAGGGAAGACAGCCCCAGCATTTT

J gene: TRBJ1-6
D gene: -
V gene: TRBV9
CDR3 protein: CASSVEGQLRSPLHF
CDR3 DNA: TGTGCCAGCAGCGTAGAGGGGCAGTTGAGGTCACCCCTCCACTTT

J gene: TRBJ1-6
D gene: -
V gene: TRBV7-9
CDR3 protein: CASSLGGPSHSPLHF
CDR3 DNA: TGTGCCAGCAGCTTAGGCGGCCCAAGTCATTCACCCCTCCACTTT

J gene: TRBJ2-3
D gene: TRBD2
V gene: TRBV6-1
CDR3 protein: CASGGVVDTQYF
CDR3 DNA: TGTGCCAGCGGGGGGGTGGTAGATACGCAGTATTTT

J gene: TRBJ1-3
D gene: TRBD1
V gene: TRBV7-6
CDR3 protein: CASSFTGTGGYGNTIYF
CDR3 DNA: TGTGCCAGCAGCTTCACCGGGACAGGGGGCTATGGAAACACCATATATTTT

J gene: TRBJ1-2
D gene: TRBD1
V gene: TRBV5-5
CDR3 protein: CASSFRDRDFGYTF
CDR3 DNA: TGTGCCAGCAGCTTCCGGGACAGGGATTTCGGCTACACCTTC

J gene: TRBJ1-1
D gene: -
V gene: TRBV18
CDR3 protein: CASQTGPRTEAFF
CDR3 DNA: TGTGCCAGCCAGACCGGTCCCAGGACTGAAGCTTTCTTT

J gene: TRBJ1-1
D gene: TRBD1
V gene: TRBV2
CDR3 protein: CASEEQGATEAFF
CDR3 DNA: TGTGCCAGCGAGGAACAGGGGGCCACTGAAGCTTTCTTT

J gene: TRBJ2-7
D gene: -
V gene: TRBV6-5
CDR3 protein: CASSYPRDSGEQYF
CDR3 DNA: TGTGCCAGCAGTTACCCAAGGGACTCAGGGGAGCAGTACTTC

J gene: TRBJ1-5
D gene: -
V gene: TRBV4-3
CDR3 protein: CASSQDSSSQPQHF
CDR3 DNA: TGCGCCAGCAGCCAGGACAGTTCTAGTCAGCCCCAGCATTTT

J gene: TRBJ2-4
D gene: -
V gene: TRBV4-3
CDR3 protein: CASSQLTGKNIQYF
CDR3 DNA: TGCGCCAGCAGCCAACTTACGGGAAAAAACATTCAGTACTTC

J gene: TRBJ2-1
D gene: TRBD2
V gene: TRBV4-3
CDR3 protein: CASSQDIIAGGAYNEQFF
CDR3 DNA: TGCGCCAGCAGCCAAGACATAATAGCGGGAGGCGCCTACAATGAGCAGTTCTTC

J gene: TRBJ1-4
D gene: -
V gene: TRBV15
CDR3 protein: CATSRDQGNVEKLFF
CDR3 DNA: TGTGCCACCAGCAGAGATCAGGGTAACGTTGAAAAACTGTTTTTT

J gene: TRBJ2-2
D gene: -
V gene: TRBV5-1
CDR3 protein: CASSPRTDQNTGELFF
CDR3 DNA: TGCGCCAGCAGCCCTCGGACAGATCAGAACACCGGGGAGCTGTTTTTT

J gene: TRBJ2-7
D gene: -
V gene: TRBV14
CDR3 protein: CASSLGRGAHEQYF
CDR3 DNA: TGTGCCAGCAGCCTGGGCAGGGGTGCCCACGAGCAGTACTTC

J gene: TRBJ2-5
D gene: -
V gene: TRBV5-1
CDR3 protein: CASSLFQQETQYF
CDR3 DNA: TGCGCCAGCAGCTTGTTTCAACAAGAGACCCAGTACTTC

J gene: TRBJ2-7
D gene: TRBD1
V gene: TRBV4-3
CDR3 protein: CASSQDTGTGTLVGYEQYF
CDR3 DNA: TGCGCCAGCAGCCAAGACACCGGGACAGGAACCCTCGTTGGCTACGAGCAGTACTTC

J gene: TRBJ1-1
D gene: TRBD1
V gene: TRBV6-5
CDR3 protein: CASSQGGRNTEAFF
CDR3 DNA: TGTGCCAGCAGCCAGGGGGGCAGAAACACTGAAGCTTTCTTT

J gene: TRBJ1-2
D gene: -
V gene: TRBV10-2
CDR3 protein: CASILGGGIENYGYTF
CDR3 DNA: TGCGCCAGCATACTCGGCGGAGGGATTGAAAACTATGGCTACACCTTC

J gene: TRBJ2-7
D gene: -
V gene: TRBV7-2
CDR3 protein: CASSLAQGRNEQYF
CDR3 DNA: TGTGCCAGCAGCTTAGCGCAGGGTAGGAACGAGCAGTACTTC

J gene: TRBJ1-6
D gene: -
V gene: TRBV27
CDR3 protein: CASSPKALHPQPNSPLHF
CDR3 DNA: TGTGCCAGCAGTCCGAAGGCACTACATCCCCAACCGAATTCACCCCTCCACTTT

J gene: TRBJ2-7
D gene: -
V gene: TRBV5-6
CDR3 protein: CASSLTSEGSGIEQYF
CDR3 DNA: TGTGCCAGCAGCTTAACCTCCGAAGGTTCGGGTATCGAGCAGTACTTC

J gene: TRBJ1-1
D gene: TRBD1
V gene: TRBV5-4
CDR3 protein: CASSADRVNTEAFF
CDR3 DNA: TGTGCCAGCAGCGCAGACAGGGTAAACACTGAAGCTTTCTTT

J gene: TRBJ1-5
D gene: TRBD1
V gene: TRBV4-3
CDR3 protein: CASSQGTGHQPQHF
CDR3 DNA: TGCGCCAGCAGCCAAGGGACAGGGCATCAGCCCCAGCATTTT

J gene: TRBJ2-2
D gene: TRBD2
V gene: TRBV4-3
CDR3 protein: CASSRGLAGGPGELFF
CDR3 DNA: TGCGCCAGCAGCCGAGGACTAGCGGGGGGGCCCGGGGAGCTGTTTTTT

J gene: TRBJ1-6
D gene: TRBD1
V gene: TRBV2
CDR3 protein: CASRQFRDRGNSPLHF
CDR3 DNA: TGTGCCAGCAGACAGTTTCGGGACAGGGGGAATTCACCCCTCCACTTT

J gene: TRBJ2-2
D gene: -
V gene: TRBV6-5
CDR3 protein: CASSYPSMGTGELFF
CDR3 DNA: TGTGCCAGCAGTTACCCTAGCATGGGCACCGGGGAGCTGTTTTTT

J gene: TRBJ1-3
D gene: -
V gene: TRBV27
CDR3 protein: CASSLTAGPGAGNTIYF
CDR3 DNA: TGTGCCAGCAGTCTCACCGCCGGGCCGGGGGCTGGAAACACCATATATTTT

J gene: TRBJ1-2
D gene: -
V gene: TRBV11-3
CDR3 protein: CASSLGRLRPNYGYTF
CDR3 DNA: TGTGCCAGCAGCTTAGGGAGGCTACGACCTAACTATGGCTACACCTTC

J gene: TRBJ1-2
D gene: TRBD1
V gene: TRBV30
CDR3 protein: CAWSVRPPTGRHNYGYTF
CDR3 DNA: TGTGCCTGGAGTGTACGTCCGCCGACAGGGCGACACAACTATGGCTACACCTTC

J gene: TRBJ1-5
D gene: -
V gene: TRBV7-9
CDR3 protein: CASSHPGGNPSPQHF
CDR3 DNA: TGTGCCAGCAGCCACCCGGGGGGGAATCCATCGCCCCAGCATTTT

J gene: TRBJ1-1
D gene: -
V gene: TRBV18
CDR3 protein: CASSPPGGMNTEAFF
CDR3 DNA: TGTGCCAGCTCACCACCGGGAGGGATGAACACTGAAGCTTTCTTT

J gene: TRBJ2-7
D gene: TRBD1
V gene: TRBV5-1
CDR3 protein: CASSMGTGLAYEQYF
CDR3 DNA: TGCGCCAGCAGCATGGGGACAGGGCTCGCCTACGAGCAGTACTTC